The clone carrying this TCR beta chain was recorded at least ten times. Amplification targeted TCR beta CDR3 regions from RNA transcripts. In the first-round RT-PCR of the TCR CDR3, the HTBI primer set was used. TCRdb re-called the multiplex PCR reads with MiXCR, one entry per CDR3 protein. Altogether about 600,000 distinct CDR3 sequences are present, roughly 15% being singletons, with the ten largest covering approximately 12%. The germline CDR1 and CDR2 sequences are MNHEY and SVGEGT. There are 18 residues in the CDR3. With 1 base clipped from V and 4 bases from J, the junction kept 11 bases outside the gene matches. Each person with ophthalmopathy scored at least 3 on the Clinical Activity Score, reached NOSPECS grade 4 or higher, and had been ill under 3 months. Patients showing uncontrolled infection, other autoimmune disease, pregnancy or lactation were ineligible. This specimen belongs to a study of T cells in Graves' hyperthyroidism and ophthalmopathy. Study details: Pretreatment peripheral blood was obtained at initial diagnosis.

V gene TRBV6-2 or TRBV6-3 combines with J gene TRBJ2-1; 9 nucleotides agree with TRBD2. This clonotype was obtained from a woman aged 45-65 years with Graves' ophthalmopathy. Material for sequencing was blood. For the CDR3, the DNA is TGTGCCAGCAGTTACTGGAACTCCTTAGCGGGAGCATACAATGAGCAGTTCTTC. Translated: CASSYWNSLAGAYNEQFF.